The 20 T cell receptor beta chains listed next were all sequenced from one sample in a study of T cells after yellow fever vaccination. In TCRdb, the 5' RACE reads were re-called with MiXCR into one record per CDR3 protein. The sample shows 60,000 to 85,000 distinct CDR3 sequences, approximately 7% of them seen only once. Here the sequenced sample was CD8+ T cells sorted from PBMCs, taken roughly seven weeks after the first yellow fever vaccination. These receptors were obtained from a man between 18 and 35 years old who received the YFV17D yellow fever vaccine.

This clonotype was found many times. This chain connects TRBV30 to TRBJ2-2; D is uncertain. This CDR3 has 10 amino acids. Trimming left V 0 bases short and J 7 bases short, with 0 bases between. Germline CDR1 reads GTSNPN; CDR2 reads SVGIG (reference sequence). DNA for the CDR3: TGTGCCTGGAGTGTCGGGGAGCTGTTTTTT. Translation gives CAWSVGELFF.

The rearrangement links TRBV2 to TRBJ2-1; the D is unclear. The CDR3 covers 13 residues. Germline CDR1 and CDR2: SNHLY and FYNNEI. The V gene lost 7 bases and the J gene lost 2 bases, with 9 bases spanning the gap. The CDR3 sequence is CASTSAPYNEQFF. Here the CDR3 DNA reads TGTGCCAGCACTTCGGCCCCCTACAATGAGCAGTTCTTC. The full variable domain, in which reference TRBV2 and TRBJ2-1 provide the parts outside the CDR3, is EPEVTQTPSHQVTQMGQEVILRCVPISNHLYFYWYRQILGQKVEFLVSFYNNEISEKSEIFDDQFSVERPDGSNFTLKIRSTKLEDSAMYFCASTSAPYNEQFFGPGTRLTVL.

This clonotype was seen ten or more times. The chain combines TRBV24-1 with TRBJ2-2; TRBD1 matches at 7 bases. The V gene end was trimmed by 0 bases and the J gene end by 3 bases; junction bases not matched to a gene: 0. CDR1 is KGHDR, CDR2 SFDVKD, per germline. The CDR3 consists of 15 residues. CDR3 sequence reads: CATSDLDRDTGELFF. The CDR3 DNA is TGTGCCACCAGTGATTTGGACAGGGACACCGGGGAGCTGTTTTTT.

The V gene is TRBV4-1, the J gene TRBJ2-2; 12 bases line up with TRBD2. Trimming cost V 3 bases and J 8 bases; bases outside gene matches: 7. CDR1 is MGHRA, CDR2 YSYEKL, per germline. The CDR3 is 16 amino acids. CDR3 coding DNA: TGCGCCAGCAGCCAGAGACTAGCGGGGGCGGCTGGGGAGCTGTTTTTT. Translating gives CASSQRLAGAAGELFF.

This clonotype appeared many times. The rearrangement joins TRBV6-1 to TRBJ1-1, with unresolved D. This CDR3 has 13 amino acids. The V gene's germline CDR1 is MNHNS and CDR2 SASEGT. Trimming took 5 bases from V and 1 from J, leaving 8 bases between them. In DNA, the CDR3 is TGTGCCAGCAGTCAAGGGTGGAACACTGAAGCTTTCTTT. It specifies CASSQGWNTEAFF.

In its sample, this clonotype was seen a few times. CDR3 sequence: CASRPTTSGELFF. For the CDR3, the DNA is TGTGCCAGCAGACCGACTACGTCCGGGGAGCTGTTTTTT. This chain uses TRBV7-9 with TRBJ2-2, with D possibly being TRBD2 (5 bases). Germline loops: CDR1 SEHNR, CDR2 FQNEAQ (reference sequence). The CDR3 extends over 13 amino acids. The germline V and J ends were trimmed by 6 bases and 6 bases, with 11 bases remaining between them.

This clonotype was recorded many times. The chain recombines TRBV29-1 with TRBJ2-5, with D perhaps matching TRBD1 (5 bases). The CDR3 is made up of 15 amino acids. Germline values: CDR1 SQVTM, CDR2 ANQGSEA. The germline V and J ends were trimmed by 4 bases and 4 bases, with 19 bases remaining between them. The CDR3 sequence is CSVVFTGPMRETQYF. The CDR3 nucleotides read TGCAGCGTTGTGTTTACAGGACCTATGAGAGAGACCCAGTACTTC.

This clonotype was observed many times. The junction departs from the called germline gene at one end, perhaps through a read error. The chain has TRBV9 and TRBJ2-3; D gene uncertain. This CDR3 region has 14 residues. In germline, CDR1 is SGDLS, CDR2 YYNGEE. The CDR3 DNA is TGTGCCAGCAGCGTAGAAGGTAGCAAAGATACGCAGTATTTT. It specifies CASSVEGSKDTQYF.

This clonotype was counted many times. The CDR3 region has the DNA TGTGCCAGCAGCTTGGAGGGAATCTACGAGCAGTACGTC. Protein product: CASSLEGIYEQYV. This rearrangement joins TRBV7-9 to TRBJ2-7; TRBD2 might be the D (6 bases). Per germline, CDR1 SEHNR and CDR2 FQNEAQ (reference sequence). The CDR3 loop spans 13 amino acids. The V gene lost 3 bases and the J gene lost 3 bases, with 9 bases spanning the gap.

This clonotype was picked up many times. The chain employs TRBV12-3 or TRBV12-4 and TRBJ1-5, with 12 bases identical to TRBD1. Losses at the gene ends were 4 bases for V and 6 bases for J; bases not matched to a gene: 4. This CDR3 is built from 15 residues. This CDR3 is CASSWGTGGGQPQHF. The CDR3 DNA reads TGTGCCAGCAGTTGGGGGACAGGGGGCGGTCAGCCCCAGCATTTT.

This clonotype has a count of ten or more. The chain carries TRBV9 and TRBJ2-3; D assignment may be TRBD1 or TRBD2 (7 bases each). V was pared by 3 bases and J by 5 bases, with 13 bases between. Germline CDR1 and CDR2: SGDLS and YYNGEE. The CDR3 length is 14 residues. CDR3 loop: CASSEGGTEDTQYF. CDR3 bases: TGTGCCAGCAGCGAGGGGGGGACAGAAGATACGCAGTATTTT.

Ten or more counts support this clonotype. DNA for the CDR3: TGTGCCAGCAGATCCCTTGGGCGGGAGCTGTTTTTT. It translates to CASRSLGRELFF. The chain couples TRBV7-9 to TRBJ2-2, with no clear D. This CDR3 has 12 amino acids. Per the germline V gene, CDR1 is SEHNR and CDR2 is FQNEAQ (reference sequence). V shed 6 bases and J shed 9 bases, with 11 bases lying between them.

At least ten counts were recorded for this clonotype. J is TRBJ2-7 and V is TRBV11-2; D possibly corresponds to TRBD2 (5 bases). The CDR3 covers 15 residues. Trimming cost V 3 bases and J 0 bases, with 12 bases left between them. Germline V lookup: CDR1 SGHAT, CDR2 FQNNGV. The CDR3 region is CASSLYSGISYEQYF. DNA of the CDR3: TGTGCCAGCAGCTTGTATTCGGGGATCTCCTACGAGCAGTACTTC.

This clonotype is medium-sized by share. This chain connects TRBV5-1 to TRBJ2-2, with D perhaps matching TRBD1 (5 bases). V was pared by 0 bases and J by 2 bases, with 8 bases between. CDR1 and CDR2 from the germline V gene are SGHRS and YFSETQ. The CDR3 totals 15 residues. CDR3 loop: CASSLGQFNTGELFF. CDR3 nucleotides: TGCGCCAGCAGCTTGGGACAGTTTAACACCGGGGAGCTGTTTTTT. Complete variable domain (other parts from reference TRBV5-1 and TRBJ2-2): KAGVTQTPRYLIKTRGQQVTLSCSPISGHRSVSWYQQTPGQGLQFLFEYFSETQRNKGNFPGRFSGRQFSNSRSEMNVSTLELGDSALYLCASSLGQFNTGELFFGEGSRLTVL.

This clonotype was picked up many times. For the CDR3, the DNA is TGCAGCGTTGAAGAACTCGGGGACTCGGGGAATGAGCAGTTCTTC. Translated: CSVEELGDSGNEQFF. V and J are TRBV29-1 and TRBJ2-1; tentatively, D is TRBD2 (6 bases). Deletions cut 0 bases from V and 7 bases from J, with 16 bases between. The CDR3 sequence is 15 residues long. The germline gives CDR1 SQVTM, CDR2 ANQGSEA.

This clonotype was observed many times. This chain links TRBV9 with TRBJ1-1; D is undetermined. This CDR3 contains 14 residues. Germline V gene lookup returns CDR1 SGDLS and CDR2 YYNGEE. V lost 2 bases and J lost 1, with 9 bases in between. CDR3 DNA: TGTGCCAGCAGCGTTTGGGCTTCGAACACTGAAGCTTTCTTT. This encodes CASSVWASNTEAFF.

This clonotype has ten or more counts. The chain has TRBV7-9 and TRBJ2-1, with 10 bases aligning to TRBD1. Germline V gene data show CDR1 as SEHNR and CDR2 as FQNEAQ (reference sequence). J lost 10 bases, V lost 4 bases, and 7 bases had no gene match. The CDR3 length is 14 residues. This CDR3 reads CASSSRDRGSEQFF. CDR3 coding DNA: TGTGCCAGCAGCTCCCGGGACAGGGGTTCGGAGCAGTTCTTC.

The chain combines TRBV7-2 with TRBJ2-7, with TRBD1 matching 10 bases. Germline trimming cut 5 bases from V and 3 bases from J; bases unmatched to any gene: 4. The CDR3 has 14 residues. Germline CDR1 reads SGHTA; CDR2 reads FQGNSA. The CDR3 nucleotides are TGTGCCAGCAGCCCCGGGACAGGGGACTACGAGCAGTACGTC. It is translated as CASSPGTGDYEQYV.

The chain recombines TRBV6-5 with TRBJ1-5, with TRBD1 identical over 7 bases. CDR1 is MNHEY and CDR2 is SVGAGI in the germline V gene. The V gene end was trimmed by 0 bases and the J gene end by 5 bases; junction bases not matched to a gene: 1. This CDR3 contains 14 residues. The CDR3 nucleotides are TGTGCCAGCAGTTACTCGACAGGGCATCAGCCCCAGCATTTT. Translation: CASSYSTGHQPQHF.

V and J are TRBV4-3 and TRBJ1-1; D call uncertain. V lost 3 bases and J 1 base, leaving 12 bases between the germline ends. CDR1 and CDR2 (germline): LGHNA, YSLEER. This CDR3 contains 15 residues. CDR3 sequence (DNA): TGCGCCAGCAGCCATTCCCGGACGGGGAACACTGAAGCTTTCTTT. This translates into CASSHSRTGNTEAFF.